The T cell receptor beta chain described here comes from a study of blood T cells in healthy people across ages. Study outcomes and limitations: A roughly linear age-dependent decrease characterized TCR beta diversity per million T cells. Nothing was known about donor CMV status, and this possibly confounded expanded clonotype changes.

With a J-beta primer mix and a sample-barcoded 5' primer, a second PCR ran about 7 to 11 cycles. A single record per CDR3 protein comes from TCRdb applying MiXCR to the 5' RACE reads. The sample lists hundreds of thousands of distinct CDR3 sequences, less than 25% seen once, with just under 9% in the top ten. J was trimmed by 4 bases and V by 4 bases; bases with no gene match: 14. The CDR3 extends over 18 amino acids. The germline V gene encodes CDR1 LGHNA and CDR2 YSLEER. There are a few counts of this clonotype. Antigen: not known. The sample was also reused in another study, on T cells of mothers and their children.

This TCR was sampled from a boy aged 5-17 years in good health. The sequencing sample was made of blood. This chain uses TRBV4-3 with TRBJ2-5, with TRBD2 identical over 11 bases. The CDR3 reads CASSPQLGLSGGGETQYF. In DNA, the CDR3 is TGCGCCAGCAGCCCCCAACTCGGCCTTAGCGGGGGGGGAGAGACCCAGTACTTC.